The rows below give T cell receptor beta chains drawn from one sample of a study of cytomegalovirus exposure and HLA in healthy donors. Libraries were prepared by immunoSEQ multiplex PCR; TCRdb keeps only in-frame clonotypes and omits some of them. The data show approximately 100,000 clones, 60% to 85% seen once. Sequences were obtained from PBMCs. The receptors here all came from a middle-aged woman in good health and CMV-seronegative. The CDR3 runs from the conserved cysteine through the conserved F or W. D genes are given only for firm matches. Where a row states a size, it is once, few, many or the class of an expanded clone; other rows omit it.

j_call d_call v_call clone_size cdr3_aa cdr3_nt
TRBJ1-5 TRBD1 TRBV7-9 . CASSLWTGVWDDQPQHF TGTGCCAGCAGCTTATGGACAGGGGTGTGGGACGATCAGCCCCAGCATTTT
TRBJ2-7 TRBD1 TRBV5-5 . CASSLAGQGPLEQYF TGTGCCAGCAGCTTGGCAGGACAGGGCCCTCTCGAGCAGTACTTC
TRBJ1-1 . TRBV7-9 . CASSLEGQTEAFF TGTGCCAGCAGCTTAGAGGGACAAACTGAAGCTTTCTTT
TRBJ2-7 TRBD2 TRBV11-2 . CASSLVVAGGNEQYF TGTGCCAGCAGCTTAGTTGTGGCGGGGGGTAACGAGCAGTACTTC
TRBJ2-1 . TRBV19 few CASSSTTPSSYNEQFF TGTGCCAGTTCCTCGACTACCCCAAGCTCCTACAATGAGCAGTTCTTC
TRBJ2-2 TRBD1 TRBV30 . CAWSRGDRPTGELFF TGTGCCTGGAGTCGCGGGGACAGGCCCACCGGGGAGCTGTTTTTT
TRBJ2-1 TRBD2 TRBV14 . CASSQDPGTSGYNEQFF TGTGCCAGCAGCCAAGATCCCGGGACTAGCGGTTACAATGAGCAGTTCTTC
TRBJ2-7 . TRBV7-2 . CASSLSDTEAYEQYF TGTGCCAGCAGCTTATCGGACACTGAAGCCTACGAGCAGTACTTC
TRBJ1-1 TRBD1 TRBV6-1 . CASSEGDSHTEAFF TGTGCCAGCAGTGAAGGGGACAGCCACACTGAAGCTTTCTTT
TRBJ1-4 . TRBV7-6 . CASSTGLREKLFF TGTGCCAGCAGCACAGGGCTTCGGGAAAAACTGTTTTTT
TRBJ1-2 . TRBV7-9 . CASSFRDYGYTF TGTGCCAGCAGCTTCCGGGACTATGGCTACACCTTC
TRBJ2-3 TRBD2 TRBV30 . CAFSGLAGGLRGDTQYF TGTGCCTTCTCCGGACTAGCGGGGGGGCTTCGGGGAGATACGCAGTATTTT
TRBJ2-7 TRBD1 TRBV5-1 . CASSSTGGALEQYF TGCGCCAGCAGCTCGACAGGGGGGGCCCTCGAGCAGTACTTC
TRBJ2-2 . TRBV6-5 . CASSYDRSTGELFF TGTGCCAGCAGTTACGACAGGAGCACCGGGGAGCTGTTTTTT
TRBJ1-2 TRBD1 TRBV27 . CASLGQGNYGYTF TGTGCCAGCCTCGGACAGGGAAACTATGGCTACACCTTC
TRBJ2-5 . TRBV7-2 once CASSPGQLETQYF TGTGCCAGCAGCCCAGGACAGTTGGAGACCCAGTACTTC
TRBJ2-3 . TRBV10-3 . CAVLVGNRLSTDTQYF TGTGCCGTCCTCGTAGGTAACAGATTATCCACAGATACGCAGTATTTT
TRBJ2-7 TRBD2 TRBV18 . CASSPLAGGVKGEQYF TGTGCCAGCTCACCACTAGCGGGGGGAGTAAAAGGCGAGCAGTACTTC
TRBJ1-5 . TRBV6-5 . CASSYSHRVGEQPQHF TGTGCCAGCAGTTACTCCCACAGGGTGGGTGAGCAGCCCCAGCATTTT
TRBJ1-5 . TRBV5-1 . CASSLGQVNQPQHF TGCGCCAGCAGCTTGGGACAGGTGAATCAGCCCCAGCATTTT
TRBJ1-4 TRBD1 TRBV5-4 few CASSSVGTGNEKLFF TGTGCCAGCAGCTCCGTTGGGACAGGGAATGAAAAACTGTTTTTT
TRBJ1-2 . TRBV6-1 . CASSDLQTENYGYTF TGTGCCAGCAGTGACCTACAGACAGAAAACTATGGCTACACCTTC
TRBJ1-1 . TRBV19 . CASSISVPAEAFF TGTGCCAGTAGTATCTCAGTCCCCGCTGAAGCTTTCTTT